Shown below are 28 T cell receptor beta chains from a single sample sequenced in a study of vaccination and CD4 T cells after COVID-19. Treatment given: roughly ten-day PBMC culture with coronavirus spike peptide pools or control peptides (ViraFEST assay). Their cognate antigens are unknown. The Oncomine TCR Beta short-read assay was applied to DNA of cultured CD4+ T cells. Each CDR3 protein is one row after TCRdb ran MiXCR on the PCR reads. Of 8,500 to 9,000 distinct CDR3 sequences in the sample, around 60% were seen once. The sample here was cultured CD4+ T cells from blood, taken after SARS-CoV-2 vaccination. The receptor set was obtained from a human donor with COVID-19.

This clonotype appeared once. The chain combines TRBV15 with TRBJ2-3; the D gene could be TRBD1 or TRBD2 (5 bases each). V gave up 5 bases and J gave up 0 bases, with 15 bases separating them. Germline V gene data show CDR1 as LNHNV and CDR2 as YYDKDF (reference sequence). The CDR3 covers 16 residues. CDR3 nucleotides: TGTGCCACCAGCCCGGGGCTTCAATCTAGCACAGATACGCAGTATTTT. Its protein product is CATSPGLQSSTDTQYF.

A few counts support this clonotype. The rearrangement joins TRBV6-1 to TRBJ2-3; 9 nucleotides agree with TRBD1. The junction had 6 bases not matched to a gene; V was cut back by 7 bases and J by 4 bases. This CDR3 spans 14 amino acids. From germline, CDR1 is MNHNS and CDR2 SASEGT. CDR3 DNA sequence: TGTGCCAGCACTAAGGACAGGGGCGCAGATACGCAGTATTTT. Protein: CASTKDRGADTQYF.

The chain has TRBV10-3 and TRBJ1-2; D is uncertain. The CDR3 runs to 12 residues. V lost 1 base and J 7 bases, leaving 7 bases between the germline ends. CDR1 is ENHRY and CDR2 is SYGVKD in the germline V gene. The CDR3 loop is CAISEFVTGYTF. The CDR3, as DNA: TGTGCCATCAGTGAGTTTGTCACTGGCTACACCTTC.

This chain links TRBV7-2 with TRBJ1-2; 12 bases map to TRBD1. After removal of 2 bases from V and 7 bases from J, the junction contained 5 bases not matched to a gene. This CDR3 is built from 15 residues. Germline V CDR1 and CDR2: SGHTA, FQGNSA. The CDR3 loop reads CASSLYGTGGGGYTF. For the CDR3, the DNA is TGTGCCAGCAGCTTATATGGGACAGGGGGCGGTGGCTACACCTTC.

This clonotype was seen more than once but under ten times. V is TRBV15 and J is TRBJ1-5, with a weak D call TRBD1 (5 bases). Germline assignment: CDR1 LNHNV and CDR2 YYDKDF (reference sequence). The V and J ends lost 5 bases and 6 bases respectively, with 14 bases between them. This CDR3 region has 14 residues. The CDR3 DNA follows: TGTGCCACCAGCGGCAACCAGGGCCGTCAGCCCCAGCATTTT. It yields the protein CATSGNQGRQPQHF.

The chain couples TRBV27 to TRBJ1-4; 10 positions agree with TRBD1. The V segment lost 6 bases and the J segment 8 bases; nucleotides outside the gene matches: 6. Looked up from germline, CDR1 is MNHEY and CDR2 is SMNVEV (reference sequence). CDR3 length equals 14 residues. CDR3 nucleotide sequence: TGTGCCAGCAGGAGACAGGGGGCGCAGGAAAAACTGTTTTTT. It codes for CASRRQGAQEKLFF.

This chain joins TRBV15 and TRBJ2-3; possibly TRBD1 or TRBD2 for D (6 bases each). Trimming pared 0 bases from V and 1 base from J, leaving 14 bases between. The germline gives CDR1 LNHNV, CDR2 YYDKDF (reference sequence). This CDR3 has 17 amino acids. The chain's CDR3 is CATSRELGGRGTDTQYF. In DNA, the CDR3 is TGTGCCACCAGCAGAGAATTAGGGGGGCGGGGCACAGATACGCAGTATTTT.

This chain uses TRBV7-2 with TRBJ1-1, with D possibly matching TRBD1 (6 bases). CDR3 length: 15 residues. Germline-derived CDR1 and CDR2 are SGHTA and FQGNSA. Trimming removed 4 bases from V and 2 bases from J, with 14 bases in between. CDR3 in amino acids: CASSSAETGNTEAFF. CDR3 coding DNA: TGTGCCAGCAGCTCGGCGGAGACAGGTAACACTGAAGCTTTCTTT.

CDR3 protein: CSAKISLTANIQYF. For the CDR3, the DNA is TGCAGTGCTAAGATCTCTCTGACAGCGAACATTCAGTACTTC. The V gene is TRBV20-1, the J gene TRBJ2-4; D may be TRBD1 (5 bases). The CDR3 consists of 14 residues. V lost 4 bases and J 7 bases, leaving 17 bases between the germline ends. Per the germline V gene, CDR1 is DFQATT and CDR2 is SNEGSKA (reference sequence).

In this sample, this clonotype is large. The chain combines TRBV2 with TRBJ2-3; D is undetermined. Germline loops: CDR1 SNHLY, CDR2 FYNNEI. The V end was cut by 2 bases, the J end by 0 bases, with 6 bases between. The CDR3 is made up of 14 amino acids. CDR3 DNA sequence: TGTGCCAGCAGTGAATCGTGGAGCACAGATACGCAGTATTTT. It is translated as CASSESWSTDTQYF.

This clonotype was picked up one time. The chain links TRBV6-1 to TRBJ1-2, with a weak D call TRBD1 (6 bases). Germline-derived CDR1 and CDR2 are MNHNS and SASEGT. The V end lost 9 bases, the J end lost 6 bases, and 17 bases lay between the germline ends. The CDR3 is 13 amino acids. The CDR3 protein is CASPGGQGHGYTF. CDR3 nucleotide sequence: TGTGCCAGTCCCGGTGGTCAGGGGCATGGCTACACCTTC.

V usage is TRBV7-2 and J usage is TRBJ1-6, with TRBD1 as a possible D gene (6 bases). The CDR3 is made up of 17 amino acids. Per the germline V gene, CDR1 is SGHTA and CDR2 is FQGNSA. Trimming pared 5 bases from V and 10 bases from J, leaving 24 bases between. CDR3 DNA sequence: TGTGCCAGCAGCCACCCGGGGGGGCGTGGTATGTCCTCACCCCTCCACTTT. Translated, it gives CASSHPGGRGMSSPLHF.

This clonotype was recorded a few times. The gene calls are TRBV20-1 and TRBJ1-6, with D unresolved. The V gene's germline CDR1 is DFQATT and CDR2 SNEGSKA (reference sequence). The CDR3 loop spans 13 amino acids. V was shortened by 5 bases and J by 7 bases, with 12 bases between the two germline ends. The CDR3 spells CSAFGESNSPLHF. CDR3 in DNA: TGCAGTGCTTTCGGAGAGTCCAATTCACCCCTCCACTTT.

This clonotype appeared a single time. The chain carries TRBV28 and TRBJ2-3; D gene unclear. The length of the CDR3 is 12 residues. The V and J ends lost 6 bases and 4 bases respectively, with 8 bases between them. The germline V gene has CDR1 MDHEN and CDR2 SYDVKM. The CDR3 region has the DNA TGTGCCAGCAGCCTATATGCAGATACGCAGTATTTT. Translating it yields CASSLYADTQYF.

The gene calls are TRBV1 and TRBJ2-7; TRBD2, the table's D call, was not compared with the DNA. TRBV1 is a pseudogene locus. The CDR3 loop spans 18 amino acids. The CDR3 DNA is TGCACCAGCAGCCAAGAAGTAGCGGGGGGCCTTTTCTCCTACGAGCAGTACTTC. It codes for CTSSQEVAGGLFSYEQYF.

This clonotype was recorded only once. CDR3 residues: CASSQGRGGNTGELFF. The DNA of the CDR3 is TGTGCCAGCAGCCAGGGGCGGGGGGGGAACACCGGGGAGCTGTTTTTT. The chain has TRBV7-6 and TRBJ2-2; 9 bases fit TRBD2. The V gene's germline CDR1 is SGHVS and CDR2 FNYEAQ. This CDR3 is 16 amino acids long. J gave up 1 base and V 5 bases, and 5 bases lay outside the gene matches.

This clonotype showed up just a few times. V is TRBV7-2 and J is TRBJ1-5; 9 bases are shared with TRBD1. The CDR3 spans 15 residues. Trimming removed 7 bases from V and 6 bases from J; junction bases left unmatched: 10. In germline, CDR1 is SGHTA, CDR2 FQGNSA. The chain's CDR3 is CASKRTGDLAQPQHF. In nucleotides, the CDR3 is TGTGCCAGCAAAAGGACAGGGGATTTGGCTCAGCCCCAGCATTTT.

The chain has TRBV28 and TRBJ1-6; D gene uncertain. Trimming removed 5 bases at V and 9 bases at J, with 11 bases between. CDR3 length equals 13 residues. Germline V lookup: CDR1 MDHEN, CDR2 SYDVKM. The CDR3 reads CASSPTYGSPLHF. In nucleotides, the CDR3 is TGTGCCAGCAGTCCGACATACGGTTCACCCCTCCACTTT.

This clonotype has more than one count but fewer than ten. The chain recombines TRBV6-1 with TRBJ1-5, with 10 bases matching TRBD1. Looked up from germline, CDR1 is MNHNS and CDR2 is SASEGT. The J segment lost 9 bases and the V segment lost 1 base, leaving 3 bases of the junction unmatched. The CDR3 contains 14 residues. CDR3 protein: CASSEGTGGVPQHF. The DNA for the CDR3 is TGTGCCAGCAGTGAAGGGACAGGGGGGGTGCCCCAGCATTTT.

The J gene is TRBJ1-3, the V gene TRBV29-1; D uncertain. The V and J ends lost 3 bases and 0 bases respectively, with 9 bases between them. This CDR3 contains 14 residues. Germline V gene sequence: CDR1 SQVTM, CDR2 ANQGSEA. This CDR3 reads CSVDPSGSGNTIYF. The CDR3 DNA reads TGCAGCGTTGACCCATCAGGCTCTGGAAACACCATATATTTT.

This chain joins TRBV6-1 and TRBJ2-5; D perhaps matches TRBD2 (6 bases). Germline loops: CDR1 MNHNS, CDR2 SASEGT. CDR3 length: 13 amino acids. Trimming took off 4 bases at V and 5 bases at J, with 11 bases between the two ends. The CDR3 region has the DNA TGTGCCAGCAGTGGGCTAGCGCGGGAGACCCAGTACTTC. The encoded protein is CASSGLARETQYF.

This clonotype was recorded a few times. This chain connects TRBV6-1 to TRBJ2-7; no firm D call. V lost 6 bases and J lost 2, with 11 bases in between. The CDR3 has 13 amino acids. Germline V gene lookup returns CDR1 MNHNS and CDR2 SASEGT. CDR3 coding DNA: TGTGCCAGCAGCTCCCCAGCAACCTACGAGCAGTACTTC. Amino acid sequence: CASSSPATYEQYF.

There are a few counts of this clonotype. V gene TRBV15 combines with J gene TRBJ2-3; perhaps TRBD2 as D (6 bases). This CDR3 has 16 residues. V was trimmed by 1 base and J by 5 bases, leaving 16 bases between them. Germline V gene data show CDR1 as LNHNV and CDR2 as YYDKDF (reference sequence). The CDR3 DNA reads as TGTGCCACCAGCAGAGTCCCGGGAGTGGGGATAGATACGCAGTATTTT. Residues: CATSRVPGVGIDTQYF.

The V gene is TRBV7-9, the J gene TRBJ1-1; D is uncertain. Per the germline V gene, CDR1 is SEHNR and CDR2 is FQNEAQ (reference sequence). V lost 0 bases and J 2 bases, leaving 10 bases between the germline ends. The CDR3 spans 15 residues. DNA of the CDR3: TGTGCCAGCAGCTTAGCCGTGGGCGTCAACACTGAAGCTTTCTTT. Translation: CASSLAVGVNTEAFF.

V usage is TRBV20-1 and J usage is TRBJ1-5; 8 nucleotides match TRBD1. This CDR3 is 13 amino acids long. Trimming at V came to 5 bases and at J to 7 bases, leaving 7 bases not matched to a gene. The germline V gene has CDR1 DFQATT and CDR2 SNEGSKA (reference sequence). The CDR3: CSAGGQVNQPQHF. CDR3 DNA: TGCAGTGCTGGGGGACAGGTCAACCAGCCCCAGCATTTT.

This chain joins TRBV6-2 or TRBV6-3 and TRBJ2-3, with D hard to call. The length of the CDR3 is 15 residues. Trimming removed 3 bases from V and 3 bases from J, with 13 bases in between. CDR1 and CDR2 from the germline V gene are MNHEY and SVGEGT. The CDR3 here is CASSYSQIKTDTQYF. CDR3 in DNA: TGTGCCAGCAGTTATAGCCAGATTAAAACAGATACGCAGTATTTT.

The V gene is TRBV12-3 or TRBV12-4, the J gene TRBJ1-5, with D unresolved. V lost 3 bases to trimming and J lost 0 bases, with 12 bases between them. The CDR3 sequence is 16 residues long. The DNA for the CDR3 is TGTGCCAGCAGTTTTTCGGGCGCCCATAGCAATCAGCCCCAGCATTTT. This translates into CASSFSGAHSNQPQHF.

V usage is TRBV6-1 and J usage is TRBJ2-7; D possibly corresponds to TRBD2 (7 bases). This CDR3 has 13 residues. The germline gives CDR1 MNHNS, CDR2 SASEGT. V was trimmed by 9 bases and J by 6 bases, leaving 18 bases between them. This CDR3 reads CASRRGAGAEQYF. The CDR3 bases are TGTGCCAGTCGCCGGGGGGCGGGGGCCGAGCAGTACTTC.